This TCR beta chain derives from a study of identifying expanded T cells in peripheral blood. No infections or other immune events were documented during collection. Clones were sequenced by immunoSEQ multiplex PCR, and TCRdb holds only the in-frame ones, with some missing. The sample has some 76,000 clones; 90% are singletons. About this clone: The antigen is not known.

Whole-study findings and limits: Clone count variance between roughly 2-week samples rose with total template count. Over two and four weeks, about 17 and 20 clones changed, versus around 1.2 between replicates.

The V gene's germline CDR1 is SGHTA and CDR2 FQGNSA. This CDR3 contains 15 residues. The ends were cut back, 1 base at V and 6 bases at J, with 14 bases in the middle. The TCR sequence derives from a person between 18 and 69 years old in good health. The chain has TRBV7-2 and TRBJ2-3; D remains unclear. The sample consisted of blood. DNA of the CDR3: TGTGCCAGCAGCTTAGAGCTGTTCGGTCGCGATACGCAGTATTTT. This translates into CASSLELFGRDTQYF.